The 15 T cell receptor beta chains below come from one sample, sequenced in a study of T cells in localized non-small cell lung cancer. Data came from immunoSEQ multiplex PCR; TCRdb stores just in-frame clones and leaves some out. Of fewer than 90,000 clones listed, 84% are singletons. The material sequenced was peripheral blood, taken before any cancer treatment. The source is a man aged 35 to 69 with stage I lung adenocarcinoma.

The chain combines TRBV19 with TRBJ2-1; perhaps TRBD1 as D (6 bases). The CDR3 runs to 13 residues. V gave up 5 bases and J gave up 5 bases, with 10 bases separating them. Looked up from germline, CDR1 is LNHDA and CDR2 is SQIVND (reference sequence). The CDR3 nucleotides read TGTGCCAGTAGTCGTAACAGGGACAATGAGCAGTTCTTC. Amino acids: CASSRNRDNEQFF.

V is TRBV7-2 and J is TRBJ2-5; 8 bases are a match to TRBD2. This CDR3 has 15 amino acids. The ends lost 4 bases at V and 5 bases at J; junction bases unmatched: 9. Germline V gives CDR1 SGHTA, CDR2 FQGNSA. This CDR3 reads CASSSIGGAVETQYF. CDR3 coding DNA: TGTGCCAGCAGCTCCATCGGGGGGGCCGTGGAGACCCAGTACTTC.

The V gene is TRBV5-8, the J gene TRBJ1-2; D unclear. The CDR3 spans 12 residues. In germline, CDR1 is SGHTS, CDR2 YDEGEE. V lost 4 bases and J 12 bases, leaving 16 bases between the germline ends. The DNA for the CDR3 is TGTGCCAGCAGCACAAGACTCTCTGGGGACACCTTC. Protein product: CASSTRLSGDTF.

The J gene is TRBJ1-1, the V gene TRBV5-5; 8 positions match TRBD1. The CDR3 is made up of 16 amino acids. V trimming: 3 bases; J trimming: 0 bases; junction bases outside the gene matches: 7. Looked up from germline, CDR1 is SGHKS and CDR2 is YYEKEE (reference sequence). The CDR3 reads CASSSGAGGLNTEAFF. CDR3 nucleotides: TGTGCCAGCAGCTCGGGGGCAGGGGGCCTGAACACTGAAGCTTTCTTT.

V is TRBV7-2 and J is TRBJ2-5; D gene uncertain. Germline V gives CDR1 SGHTA, CDR2 FQGNSA. The CDR3 contains 14 residues. V was pared by 1 base and J by 4 bases, with 10 bases between. CDR3 loop: CASSLGPERETQYF. The CDR3 region has the DNA TGTGCCAGCAGCTTAGGCCCTGAGAGAGAGACCCAGTACTTC.

V and J are TRBV11-2 and TRBJ1-2; 9 bases map to TRBD1. V shed 0 bases, J shed 4 bases, and the junction held 3 bases outside the gene matches. Germline CDR1 and CDR2: SGHAT and FQNNGV. The CDR3 runs to 15 residues. CDR3 in amino acids: CASSLDGTGPYGYTF. The CDR3 DNA reads as TGTGCCAGCAGCTTAGATGGGACAGGGCCCTATGGCTACACCTTC.

This clone showed up just once. The rearrangement links TRBV29-1 to TRBJ2-7, with 10 bases matching TRBD2. The CDR3 runs 13 residues. The V gene end was trimmed by 6 bases and the J gene end by 4 bases; junction bases not matched to a gene: 6. Germline CDR1 is SQVTM and CDR2 is ANQGSEA. CDR3 coding DNA: TGCAGCGTAGAAAGCGGGAGGGGATACGAGCAGTACTTC. It translates to CSVESGRGYEQYF.

The chain uses TRBV7-8 and TRBJ2-1; the D is unclear. The length of the CDR3 is 11 residues. V lost 2 bases to trimming and J lost 9 bases, with 5 bases between them. Germline-derived CDR1 and CDR2 are SGHVS and FQNEAQ. The CDR3 protein is CASSLKIEQFF. The CDR3 DNA reads TGTGCCAGCAGCTTAAAGATTGAGCAGTTCTTC.

This clone was seen more than once but under ten times. The J gene is TRBJ1-5, the V gene TRBV28; 7 bases line up with TRBD1. The V gene's germline CDR1 is MDHEN and CDR2 SYDVKM. V shed 6 bases and J 7 bases; nucleotides not matched to a gene: 6. CDR3 length equals 13 residues. The CDR3 sequence: CASSLTGWQPQHF. CDR3 bases: TGTGCCAGCAGCCTGACAGGGTGGCAGCCCCAGCATTTT.

The rearrangement uses TRBV16 and TRBJ2-7; D is possibly TRBD2 (5 bases). CDR3 length: 14 amino acids. V was trimmed by 0 bases and J by 1 base, leaving 7 bases between them. CDR1 and CDR2 from the germline V gene are KGHSY and FQNENV. Written as DNA, the CDR3 is TGTGCCAGCAGCCAATCCTCGGGGTCCTACGAGCAGTACTTC. Its protein product is CASSQSSGSYEQYF.

This clone was detected only once. The rearrangement joins TRBV5-4 to TRBJ2-5; D might be TRBD1 or TRBD2, each matching 5 bases. CDR1 is SGHNT, CDR2 YYREEE, per germline (reference sequence). This CDR3 contains 15 residues. Between the trimmed V and J ends, which lost 4 bases and 5 bases, there was a span of 18 bases. The CDR3 loop reads CASSRGPGTEETQYF. DNA of the CDR3: TGTGCCAGCAGCCGAGGTCCAGGGACGGAGGAGACCCAGTACTTC.

V and J are TRBV10-3 and TRBJ1-1; 7 bases line up with TRBD1. V was pared by 3 bases and J by 2 bases, with 3 bases of the junction left unmatched. Germline V lookup: CDR1 ENHRY, CDR2 SYGVKD. The CDR3 spans 14 residues. This chain's CDR3 is CAISEQGTNTEAFF. The CDR3 bases are TGTGCCATCAGTGAACAGGGGACAAACACTGAAGCTTTCTTT.

The rearrangement uses TRBV19 and TRBJ2-7, with 9 bases fitting TRBD1. CDR1 LNHDA and CDR2 SQIVND come from the germline V gene (reference sequence). The CDR3 extends over 14 amino acids. V was clipped by 6 bases and J by 5 bases; unmatched bases: 8. CDR3 sequence (DNA): TGTGCCAGTAGCTGGACAGGGGACGTGAACGAGCAGTACTTC. As protein: CASSWTGDVNEQYF. Looking up the rest from reference TRBV19 and TRBJ2-7 gives the full variable domain: DGGITQSPKYLFRKEGQNVTLSCEQNLNHDAMYWYRQDPGQGLRLIYYSQIVNDFQKGDIAEGYSVSREKKESFPLTVTSAQKNPTAFYLCASSWTGDVNEQYFGPGTRLTVT.

The sample holds a few counts of this clone. The rearrangement uses TRBV14 and TRBJ1-2; 8 bases are a match to TRBD1. CDR1 and CDR2 from the germline V gene are SGHDN and FVKESK. Losses at the gene ends were 8 bases for V and 5 bases for J; bases not matched to a gene: 4. CDR3 length: 12 residues. The CDR3, as DNA: TGTGCCAGCGGACAGGGAAATTATGGCTACACCTTC. It yields the protein CASGQGNYGYTF.

The chain links TRBV19 to TRBJ2-7; TRBD1 might be the D (6 bases). V dropped 5 bases and J dropped 4 bases, with 18 bases sitting between them. CDR1 LNHDA and CDR2 SQIVND come from the germline V gene (reference sequence). This CDR3 is 15 amino acids long. The CDR3 DNA reads TGTGCCAGTAGTTCGGGACCCTCCAGGGGATACGAGCAGTACTTC. Its translation is CASSSGPSRGYEQYF.